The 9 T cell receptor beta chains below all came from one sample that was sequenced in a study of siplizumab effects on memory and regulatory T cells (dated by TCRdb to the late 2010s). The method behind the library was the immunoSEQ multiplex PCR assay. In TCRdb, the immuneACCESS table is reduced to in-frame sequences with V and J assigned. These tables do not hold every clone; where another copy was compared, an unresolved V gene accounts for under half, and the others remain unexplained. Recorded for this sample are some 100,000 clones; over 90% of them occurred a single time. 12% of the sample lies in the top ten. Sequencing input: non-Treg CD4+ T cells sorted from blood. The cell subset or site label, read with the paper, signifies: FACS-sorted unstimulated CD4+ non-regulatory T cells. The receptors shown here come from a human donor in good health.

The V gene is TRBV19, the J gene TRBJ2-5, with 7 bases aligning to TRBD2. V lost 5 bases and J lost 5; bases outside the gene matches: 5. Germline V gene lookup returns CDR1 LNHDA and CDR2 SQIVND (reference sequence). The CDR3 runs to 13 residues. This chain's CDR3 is CASSAGVEETQYF. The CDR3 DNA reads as TGTGCCAGTAGTGCGGGGGTCGAGGAGACCCAGTACTTC.

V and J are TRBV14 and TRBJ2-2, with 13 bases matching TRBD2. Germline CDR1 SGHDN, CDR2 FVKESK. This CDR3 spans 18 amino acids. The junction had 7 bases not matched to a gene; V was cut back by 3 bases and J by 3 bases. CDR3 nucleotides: TGTGCCAGCAGCCATTTAAAAGGACTAGCGGGAGACACCGGGGAGCTGTTTTTT. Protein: CASSHLKGLAGDTGELFF.

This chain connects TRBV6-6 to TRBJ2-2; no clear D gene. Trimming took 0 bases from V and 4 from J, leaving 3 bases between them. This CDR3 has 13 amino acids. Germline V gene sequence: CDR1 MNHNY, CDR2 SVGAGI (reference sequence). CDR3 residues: CASSYSGTGELFF. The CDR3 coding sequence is TGTGCCAGCAGTTACTCTGGCACCGGGGAGCTGTTTTTT.

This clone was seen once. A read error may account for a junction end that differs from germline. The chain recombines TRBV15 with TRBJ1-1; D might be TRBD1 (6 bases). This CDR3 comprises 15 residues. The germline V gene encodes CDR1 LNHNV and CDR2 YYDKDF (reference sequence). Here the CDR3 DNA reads TGTGCCACCAGTAAAAGGGGGAATCTGAACCCTGAAGCTTTCTTT. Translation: CATSKRGNLNPEAFF. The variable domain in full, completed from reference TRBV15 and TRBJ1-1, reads DAMVIQNPRYQVTQFGKPVTLSCSQTLNHNVMYWYQQKSSQAPKLLFHYYDKDFNNEADTPDNFQSRRPNTSFCFLDIRSPGLGDTAMYLCATSKRGNLNPEAFFGQGTRLTVV.

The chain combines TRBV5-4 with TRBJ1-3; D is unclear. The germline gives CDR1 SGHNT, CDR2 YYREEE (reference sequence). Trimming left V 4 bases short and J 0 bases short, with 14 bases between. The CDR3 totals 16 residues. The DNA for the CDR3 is TGTGCCAGCAGCGGAGGGCAGCCTTTCTCTGGAAACACCATATATTTT. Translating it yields CASSGGQPFSGNTIYF.

The CDR3 sequence: CASSVGQGVKETQYF. The CDR3 region has the DNA TGTGCCAGTAGTGTGGGACAGGGGGTCAAAGAGACCCAGTACTTC. This chain links TRBV19 with TRBJ2-5, with 11 bases fitting TRBD1. The V and J ends lost 5 bases and 3 bases, in that order; junction bases with no gene match: 5. The germline gives CDR1 LNHDA, CDR2 SQIVND (reference sequence). The CDR3 runs 15 residues.

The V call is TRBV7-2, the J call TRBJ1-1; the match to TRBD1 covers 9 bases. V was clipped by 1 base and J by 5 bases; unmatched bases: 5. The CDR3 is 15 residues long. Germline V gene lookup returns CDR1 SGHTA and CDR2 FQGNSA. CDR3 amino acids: CASSLGTGAGTEAFF. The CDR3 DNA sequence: TGTGCCAGCAGCTTAGGGACAGGGGCAGGGACTGAAGCTTTCTTT.

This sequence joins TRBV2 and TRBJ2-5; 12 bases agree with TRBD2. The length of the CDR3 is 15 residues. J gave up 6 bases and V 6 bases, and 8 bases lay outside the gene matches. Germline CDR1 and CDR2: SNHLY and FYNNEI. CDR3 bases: TGTGCCAGCAGGATGACTAGCGGGAGATCAAAGACCCAGTACTTC. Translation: CASRMTSGRSKTQYF.

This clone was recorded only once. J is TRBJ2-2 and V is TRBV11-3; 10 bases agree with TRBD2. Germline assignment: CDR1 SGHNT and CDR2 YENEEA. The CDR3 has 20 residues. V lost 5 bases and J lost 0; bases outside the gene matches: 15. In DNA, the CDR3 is TGTGCCAGCAGCCCCCAGGTAGCGGGAGGCCCCCACGCGAACACCGGGGAGCTGTTTTTT. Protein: CASSPQVAGGPHANTGELFF.